The 9 T cell receptor beta chains below were found in one sample sequenced in a study of blood T cell repertoires in COVID-19 (dated by TCRdb to 2020 to 2022). Library creation used the immunoSEQ multiplex PCR assay. In its TCRdb copy, this immuneACCESS table keeps in-frame sequences only and misses some clones. Where compared with another copy, unresolved V genes explain less than half of these, and the others have no known cause. The sample data list 100,000 to 150,000 clones, and about 72% of these were observed just once. The top ten constitute approximately 2% of the sample. Sequenced sample: peripheral blood. The receptors stem from a woman between 70 and 85 years old with acute or convalescent COVID-19.

This sequence joins TRBV11-2 and TRBJ1-1; D ambiguous. The V and J ends lost 4 bases and 1 base respectively, with 10 bases between them. CDR3 length: 14 amino acids. CDR1 and CDR2 from the germline V gene are SGHAT and FQNNGV. The DNA of the CDR3 is TGTGCCAGCAGCTCCTGGGCCGAGAACACTGAAGCTTTCTTT. It translates to CASSSWAENTEAFF.

The chain links TRBV30 to TRBJ1-2, with 11 bases identical to TRBD1. Germline CDR1 and CDR2: GTSNPN and SVGIG (reference sequence). This CDR3 has 16 amino acids. V trimming: 5 bases; J trimming: 8 bases; junction bases outside the gene matches: 16. The CDR3 loop reads CAWESAGTGGLGGYTF. Here the CDR3 DNA reads TGTGCCTGGGAATCTGCCGGGACAGGGGGACTCGGGGGCTACACCTTC.

V and J are TRBV6-5 and TRBJ1-1; possibly TRBD1 for D (5 bases). The V gene's germline CDR1 is MNHEY and CDR2 SVGAGI. There are 15 residues in the CDR3. The germline V and J ends were trimmed by 0 bases and 1 base, with 9 bases remaining between them. CDR3 coding DNA: TGTGCCAGCAGTTACTCAACAGGCCCGAACACTGAAGCTTTCTTT. Encoded protein: CASSYSTGPNTEAFF.

This clone was picked up one time. The rearrangement joins TRBV3-1 (or the pseudogene TRBV3-2) to TRBJ1-5, with 10 bases identical to TRBD1. J was trimmed by 7 bases and V by 1 base; bases with no gene match: 10. The CDR3 has 17 residues. Germline CDR1 is LGHDT and CDR2 is YNNKEL (reference sequence). Here the CDR3 DNA reads TGTGCCAGCAGCCAAGCCCTGGGACAGGGGAGGAGCCAGCCCCAGCATTTT. Protein: CASSQALGQGRSQPQHF.

The J gene is TRBJ1-5, the V gene TRBV2; D may be TRBD1 (5 bases). Germline assignment: CDR1 SNHLY and CDR2 FYNNEI. The CDR3 has 13 residues. Trimming left V 7 bases short and J 5 bases short, with 12 bases between. The CDR3 sequence is CASTRGGDQPQHF. CDR3 DNA: TGTGCCAGCACCCGGGGGGGGGATCAGCCCCAGCATTTT.

The V call is TRBV20-1, the J call TRBJ1-1; D gene unclear. Per germline, CDR1 DFQATT and CDR2 SNEGSKA (reference sequence). V lost 3 bases, J lost 5 bases, and 7 bases lay in between. This CDR3 has 11 amino acids. The DNA of the CDR3 is TGCAGTGCTAGTGATCGGACTGAAGCTTTCTTT. Amino acids: CSASDRTEAFF.

The chain joins TRBV20-1 to TRBJ2-1; possibly TRBD2 for D (6 bases). This CDR3 has 11 residues. V was clipped by 6 bases and J by 3 bases, with 6 bases between them. Germline V gene sequence: CDR1 DFQATT, CDR2 SNEGSKA (reference sequence). The CDR3 DNA is TGCAGTGCGGACTACTACAATGAGCAGTTCTTC. Translation: CSADYYNEQFF.

The chain recombines TRBV28 with TRBJ2-7; D possibly corresponds to TRBD1 (6 bases). The CDR3 is made up of 15 amino acids. V was cut by 6 bases and J by 5 bases, with 20 bases left in between. Germline V gives CDR1 MDHEN, CDR2 SYDVKM. CDR3 protein: CASSSIRGYSHEQYF. For the CDR3, the DNA is TGTGCCAGCAGCTCCATCAGGGGATATTCGCACGAGCAGTACTTC.

The chain carries TRBV6-5 and TRBJ1-2; maybe TRBD1 (6 bases). CDR3 length: 15 residues. The germline V gene has CDR1 MNHEY and CDR2 SVGAGI. V was clipped by 6 bases and J by 0 bases, with 14 bases between them. The DNA for the CDR3 is TGTGCCAGCAGGCAGGAGCAGGGGACTAACTATGGCTACACCTTC. Translation: CASRQEQGTNYGYTF.